Reported below is one TCR beta chain. Antigen unknown. Trimming removed 5 bases from V and 12 bases from J, with 14 bases in between. CDR3 length equals 11 residues. Germline CDR1 is MDHEN and CDR2 is SYDVKM. Profiling relied on immunoSEQ multiplex PCR, and the TCRdb table lists in-frame clones only, not all of them. The sample includes fewer than 20,000 clones, around four fifths of them seen just once. The sample comes from a study of PD-1 blockade in classical Hodgkin lymphoma. General study points: Although disease activity or prior therapy may be involved, causes of the repertoire differences remain undefined.

Time point here: newly diagnosed, previously untreated cHL patient sample. Magnetic negative selection served to purify CD4+ T cells out of PBMCs that had been thawed. For comparison, PBMCs from newly diagnosed, untreated classical Hodgkin lymphoma were used. Sequencing used CD4+ T cells from blood. The TCR comes from a human donor with classical Hodgkin lymphoma. This chain connects TRBV28 to TRBJ2-7, with D possibly being TRBD2 (5 bases). CDR3 loop: CASSRERRGYF. The CDR3 DNA is TGTGCCAGCAGTAGGGAGCGGCGAGGGTACTTC. The variable domain in full, completed from reference TRBV28 and TRBJ2-7, reads DVKVTQSSRYLVKRTGEKVFLECVQDMDHENMFWYRQDPGLGLRLIYFSYDVKMKEKGDIPEGYSVSREKKERFSLILESASTNQTSMYLCASSRERRGYFGPGTRLTVT.